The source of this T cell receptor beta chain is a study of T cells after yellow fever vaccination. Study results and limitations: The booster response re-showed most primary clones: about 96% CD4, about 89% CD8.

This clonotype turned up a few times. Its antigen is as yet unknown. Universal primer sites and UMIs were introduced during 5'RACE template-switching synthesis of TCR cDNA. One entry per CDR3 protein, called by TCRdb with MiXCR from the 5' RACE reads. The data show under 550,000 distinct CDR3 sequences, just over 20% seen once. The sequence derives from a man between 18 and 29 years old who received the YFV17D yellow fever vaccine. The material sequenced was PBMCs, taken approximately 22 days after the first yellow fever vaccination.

CDR3 nucleotides: TGTGCCAGCAGCTCCGACAGGGTCACCGGGGAGCTGTTTTTT. This sequence encodes CASSSDRVTGELFF. The chain recombines TRBV5-4 with TRBJ2-2; the match to TRBD1 covers 7 bases. Trimming cost V 3 bases and J 4 bases; bases outside gene matches: 3. The CDR3 has 14 amino acids. Germline assignment: CDR1 SGHNT and CDR2 YYREEE (reference sequence).